The sequence of this TCR beta chain was determined in a study of CD8+ T cells in alopecia areata. General observations from the study: Expanded CD8+ clones among the top 100, and scalp clonality, were significantly decreased by tofacitinib. Lesional tissue from the scalp (especially in alopecia totalis/universalis) showed higher clonality than normal scalp.

Treatment defined: oral pan-JAK inhibitor, 5-10 mg twice daily. Individuals with alopecia areata gave both lesional scalp punch biopsies and peripheral blood for collection. Starting from PBMCs, sorting isolated CD4+ and CD8+ T cells. Sequencing templates came from extracted RNA that was reverse transcribed into cDNA. Only in-frame clones appear in the TCRdb table, and some are missing; sequencing was by immunoSEQ multiplex PCR. The table lists 110,000 or so clones, roughly 63% of them singletons, with almost 30% in the top ten. V shed 3 bases and J shed 6 bases, with 12 bases lying between them. CDR3 length equals 14 residues. Per the germline V gene, CDR1 is LNHDA and CDR2 is SQIVND (reference sequence). The sample holds a few counts of this clone. Its antigen is unidentified.

The sequence derives from a human donor with alopecia areata. The material was CD8+ T cells sorted from blood, obtained at week 4, from a patient treated with tofacitinib. The rearrangement joins TRBV19 to TRBJ2-1, with D uncertain. The chain's CDR3 is CASSILLTPNEQFF. CDR3 nucleotides: TGTGCCAGTAGTATTCTGCTGACCCCCAATGAGCAGTTCTTC.